This T cell receptor beta chain was captured in a study of T cell responses to AZD1222 COVID-19 vaccine. Overall study findings and caveats: Spike-spanning, vaccine-associated CD4 TCRs were dominant at 160-218 and 743-854.

Method: immunoSEQ multiplex PCR; TCRdb's copy keeps in-frame clones and lacks some. This table has about 140,000 clones, around 93% appearing once. This clone was observed once. The antigen is undetermined. The V gene end was trimmed by 3 bases and the J gene end by 0 bases; junction bases not matched to a gene: 2. Germline CDR1 MDHEN, CDR2 SYDVKM. The CDR3 has 16 amino acids. This clonotype originated in an adult in good health. The sample here was peripheral blood, taken on day 0 of AZD1222 vaccination. The V gene is TRBV28, the J gene TRBJ2-6; 7 nucleotides line up with TRBD1. CDR3 nucleotides: TGTGCCAGCAGTTTGGGACAGTTCTCTGGGGCCAACGTCCTGACTTTC. It is translated as CASSLGQFSGANVLTF.